This T cell receptor beta chain came from a study of blood T cell repertoires in COVID-19. Study overall: Sources were T cells, B-cell-depleted T cells, or PBMCs; the material itself was cDNA or gDNA.

In the original analysis: Amplified reference gene primers provided the basis for estimating nucleated cell counts. Clones were sequenced by immunoSEQ multiplex PCR, and TCRdb holds only the in-frame ones, with some missing. V and J calls and clone size are as listed in that table; D and trimming were resolved from the DNA. The table shows fewer than 250,000 clones, with roughly 88% occurring only once. Germline V gene data show CDR1 as SGHRS and CDR2 as YFSETQ. The CDR3 is 13 amino acids. V dropped 7 bases and J dropped 2; count of bases not matched to a gene: 2. Material: PBMCs or T cells enriched from blood (not recorded which). The clonotype was recovered from a woman aged 50 to 60 who had recovered from COVID-19. The rearrangement joins TRBV5-1 to TRBJ1-3; 8 positions agree with TRBD1. CDR3 in DNA: TGCGCCAGCGGACAGGGACCTGGAAACACCATATATTTT. This encodes CASGQGPGNTIYF. The variable domain in full, completed from reference TRBV5-1 and TRBJ1-3, reads KAGVTQTPRYLIKTRGQQVTLSCSPISGHRSVSWYQQTPGQGLQFLFEYFSETQRNKGNFPGRFSGRQFSNSRSEMNVSTLELGDSALYLCASGQGPGNTIYFGEGSWLTVV.